This T cell receptor delta chain was retrieved from a study of γδ T cells in repeated Plasmodium falciparum infection (dated by TCRdb to the early 2020s). As for the study more broadly: The natural-infection arm enrolled Malian children exposed to intense seasonal malaria transmission, compared against age and gender matched Australian children. Samples were collected from controlled-infection subjects at baseline, immediately before selected infections, and 21 days after each infection. Malian gammadelta TCR repertoires were analysed cross-sectionally during no-transmission periods and longitudinally across acute febrile malaria episodes. In the study, the shaping of the human gammadelta T cell repertoire by repeated Plasmodium falciparum infection was examined using natural infection in Mali and controlled human malaria infection. Roughly 5 malaria-naive U.S. adults underwent four controlled human malaria infections by bites from P. falciparum NF54-infected Anopheles stephensi mosquitoes over around 590 days. Study-wide conclusions, independent of this receptor: The Malian cohort was drawn from a small rural village made up mostly of one ethnic group, which limits generalizability. Because the controlled-infection cohort was small, analysis of inter-individual variability in gammadelta T cell responses was limited. Repeated controlled infections appeared to drive waves of new clonotype selection in Vdelta2-negative, largely Vdelta1+, gammadelta TCR repertoires. Compared with the repertoires of Australian children, the Vdelta2-negative gammadelta TCR repertoires of Malian children appeared more clonally expanded, less diverse and less shared. A highly stable polyclonal repertoire over time and infection, with many inter-individual overlapping TCRgamma sequences, was shown by Vgamma9/Vdelta2+ TCR repertoires.

Vgamma9/Vdelta2+ and Vdelta2-negative gammadelta T cell populations were flow-sorted from peripheral blood mononuclear cells for bulk TCR repertoire analysis. Note on this clone: Its antigen target is currently unknown. TCRdb attributes to this sequence the protein of a much larger clone, which differs from the DNA translation at residue 6; a read error is likely, and the protein displayed is translated from the DNA.

The library came from multiplex PCR. TCRdb records Illumina MiSeq as the sequencer. Each sorted gammadelta T cell sample was sequenced for both the TCR gamma (TRG) and TCR delta (TRD) chains. From the authors' description of their analysis: Repertoire analyses included clonotype tree plots, accumulated frequency of the top 20 clonotypes, diversity index (DI) and D75 metrics. TCRdb called clones from the public reads with CATT, and repeated DNA sequences were later combined into one row. The V and J calls and clone size come from TCRdb's table, not from the authors' own analysis. Present in this sample are 45,000 to 50,000 delta-chain clones, roughly 1.6% of which were seen just once. Over 7% of the sample rests with the top ten. The CDR3 covers 21 residues, taking in both the cysteine and the phenylalanine. Of the read, only the CDR3 DNA is kept; its 63 bases are in frame from base 1. Based on the germline V gene, the CDR1 and CDR2 sequences are TSWWSYY and QGS.

This sequence originates from a pool of human donors (malaria-infected and uninfected, not separated). A V gene of TRDV1 was called, but no J gene was assigned; the D call of TRDD3 is as the table states it, not checked on the DNA. The sequencing input was gamma-delta T cells from blood. The DNA sequence is TGTGCTCTTGGGGGAGAGGGCCGGGCCCGTACTGGGGGACAAAACACCGATAAACTAATCTTT. Its protein product is CALGGEGRARTGGQNTDKLIF.